Listed below are T cell receptor beta chains from one sample, sequenced in a study of CD4 T cells in relation to SARS-CoV-2 and coronaviruses. Clones were sequenced by immunoSEQ multiplex PCR, and TCRdb holds only the in-frame ones, with some missing. The sample lists some 70,000 clones; approximately 93% were seen once. Sequenced sample: naive CD4+ T cells from PBMCs. Receptors were obtained from a human donor in good health. The CDR3 runs from the conserved cysteine through the conserved F or W. Each record gives: V gene, clone size, J gene, D gene, CDR3 protein, CDR3 DNA. D genes are given only for firm matches. Clone size is shown for a subset of rows, as once, few, many or a class of expanded clone.

>TRBV19|NA|TRBJ1-4|TRBD1
CASSAGQGIEKLFF
TGTGCCAGTTCCGCCGGACAGGGTATCGAAAAACTGTTTTTT
>TRBV6-1|NA|TRBJ1-5|NA
CASSEVTAMVQPQHF
TGTGCCAGCAGTGAAGTTACAGCTATGGTTCAGCCCCAGCATTTT
>TRBV3-1/TRBV3-2|NA|TRBJ2-5|TRBD2
CASSQGGGGARETQYF
TGTGCCAGCAGCCAAGGGGGCGGGGGGGCTAGGGAGACCCAGTACTTC
>TRBV30|NA|TRBJ2-3|NA
CAWSYRGTDTQYF
TGTGCCTGGAGTTACAGGGGCACAGATACGCAGTATTTT
>TRBV2|NA|TRBJ2-5|TRBD1
CASRDRGETQYF
TGTGCCAGCAGGGACAGGGGAGAGACCCAGTACTTC
>TRBV4-3|NA|TRBJ2-2|NA
CASSLRDTEGGELFF
TGCGCCAGCAGCCTCCGGGACACGGAGGGCGGGGAGCTGTTTTTT
>TRBV7-3|NA|TRBJ1-1|NA
CASSPAHGAVTEAFF
TGTGCCAGCAGCCCTGCGCACGGGGCGGTCACTGAAGCTTTCTTT
>TRBV24-1|NA|TRBJ2-5|NA
CATSDAETQYF
TGTGCCACCAGTGATGCAGAGACCCAGTACTTC
>TRBV30|NA|TRBJ2-5|TRBD1
CAWSVLRTGIQETQYF
TGTGCCTGGAGTGTACTACGGACAGGAATACAAGAGACCCAGTACTTC
>TRBV21-1|NA|TRBJ2-3|NA
CASSKDNFTDTQYF
TGTGCCAGCAGCAAAGATAACTTCACAGATACGCAGTATTTT
>TRBV5-6|NA|TRBJ2-7|TRBD2
CASSLDRLAGSSHEQYF
TGTGCCAGCAGCTTGGATCGACTAGCGGGATCGTCTCACGAGCAGTACTTC
>TRBV6-5|NA|TRBJ2-2|NA
CASGRGGNGELFF
TGTGCCAGCGGGCGAGGGGGGAACGGGGAGCTGTTTTTT
>TRBV10-3|NA|TRBJ2-1|TRBD1
CAISESTGAYYNEQFF
TGTGCCATCAGTGAGTCGACAGGGGCCTACTACAATGAGCAGTTCTTC
>TRBV9|NA|TRBJ1-6|NA
CASSGTVNYNSPLHF
TGTGCCAGCAGCGGGACAGTGAACTATAATTCACCCCTCCACTTT
>TRBV18|NA|TRBJ2-2|TRBD1
CASSLNTGTGGTTGELFF
TGTGCCAGCTCACTGAACACCGGGACAGGGGGAACCACCGGGGAGCTGTTTTTT
>TRBV7-2|NA|TRBJ1-5|NA
CASSPYNQPQHF
TGTGCCAGCAGCCCCTACAATCAGCCCCAGCATTTT
>TRBV5-1|NA|TRBJ1-4|NA
CASSLAVGSNNEKLFF
TGCGCCAGCAGCTTGGCCGTGGGGTCTAATAATGAAAAACTGTTTTTT
>TRBV3-1/TRBV3-2|NA|TRBJ2-7|TRBD1
CASSQLYRGYEQYF
TGTGCCAGCAGCCAACTTTACAGGGGATACGAGCAGTACTTC
>TRBV6-5|NA|TRBJ1-4|NA
CASSYLQGREKLFF
TGTGCCAGCAGTTACTTGCAGGGCCGCGAAAAACTGTTTTTT
>TRBV19|once|TRBJ1-1|NA
CASSIDLGGTEAFF
TGTGCCAGTAGTATAGATCTTGGGGGGACTGAAGCTTTCTTT
>TRBV9|NA|TRBJ2-1|TRBD1
CASSRDRSSYNEQFF
TGTGCCAGCAGCCGGGACAGGAGCTCCTACAATGAGCAGTTCTTC
>TRBV7-2|NA|TRBJ2-7|NA
CASRPRGGTYEQYF
TGTGCCAGCAGGCCCAGGGGGGGCACCTACGAGCAGTACTTC
>TRBV7-9|once|TRBJ2-3|NA
CASSPGPVRTDTQYF
TGTGCCAGCAGCCCGGGCCCAGTTCGCACAGATACGCAGTATTTT
>TRBV28|NA|TRBJ2-7|NA
CASNVGGLSSYEQYF
TGTGCCAGCAATGTTGGTGGTCTTAGCTCCTACGAGCAGTACTTC
>TRBV7-2|NA|TRBJ2-1|TRBD2
CASSLDSGSYNEQFF
TGTGCCAGCAGCTTAGATAGCGGGAGTTACAATGAGCAGTTCTTC
>TRBV5-1|NA|TRBJ2-5|NA
CASSLVRQSEETQYF
TGCGCCAGCAGCTTGGTCAGGCAATCAGAAGAGACCCAGTACTTC
>TRBV3-1/TRBV3-2|NA|TRBJ2-3|TRBD1
CASSQDIIAGTGVDTQYF
TGTGCCAGCAGCCAAGACATCATTGCGGGCACAGGGGTAGATACGCAGTATTTT
>TRBV7-3|once|TRBJ2-1|TRBD2
CASSGGGPSYNEQFF
TGTGCCAGCAGCGGGGGGGGACCCTCCTACAATGAGCAGTTCTTC
>TRBV7-8|NA|TRBJ1-5|TRBD1
CASSLGQGRNQPQHF
TGTGCCAGCAGCTTAGGACAGGGGCGCAATCAGCCCCAGCATTTT
>TRBV29-1|NA|TRBJ2-1|TRBD1
CSVNRDRGYNEQFF
TGCAGCGTGAACCGGGACAGGGGGTACAATGAGCAGTTCTTC
>TRBV5-4|NA|TRBJ1-2|NA
CASSATANYGYTF
TGTGCCAGCAGCGCGACAGCAAACTATGGCTACACCTTC
>TRBV7-2|once|TRBJ2-3|NA
CASSLVGDTQYF
TGTGCCAGCAGCTTAGTAGGGGATACGCAGTATTTT
>TRBV10-1|NA|TRBJ1-2|TRBD1
CAIPPDPGGSNYGYTF
TGCGCCATCCCCCCTGACCCAGGGGGCAGCAACTATGGCTACACCTTC
>TRBV5-1|NA|TRBJ1-2|NA
CASSLGTNYGYTF
TGCGCCAGCAGCTTGGGCACTAACTATGGCTACACCTTC
>TRBV9|NA|TRBJ2-2|NA
CASSVGIGLTENTGELFF
TGTGCCAGCAGCGTAGGTATCGGATTGACAGAAAACACCGGGGAGCTGTTTTTT
>TRBV24-1|NA|TRBJ1-1|NA
CATRGQNLNTEAFF
TGTGCCACGAGAGGACAGAACCTGAACACTGAAGCTTTCTTT
>TRBV5-1|NA|TRBJ1-2|NA
CASSFDQPFLDGYTF
TGCGCCAGCAGCTTTGACCAGCCCTTCCTAGATGGCTACACCTTC